This is a list of T cell receptor beta chains from one sample in a study of OX40 agonist ivuxolimab in advanced cancers. Assay used: immunoSEQ multiplex PCR; TCRdb lists only in-frame clones, some missing. The sample has some 60,000 clones; around 86% are singletons. The sequenced sample was CD4+ or CD8+ T cells sorted from blood, obtained in a trial of the OX40 agonist ivuxolimab. The receptors derive from an adult with an advanced solid tumor such as melanoma, head and neck, liver or kidney cancer. Both conserved end residues are part of each CDR3. The D gene is left open where the match is weak. The size field is filled for only some rows; it gives once, few, many or a size class.

CASSARDRDRAFF	TGTGCCAGCAGCGCTAGGGACAGGGATCGGGCTTTCTTT	once	TRBD1	TRBJ1-1	TRBV6-1
CASSPPTIVRANEQYF	TGTGCCAGCAGCCCCCCAACCATTGTCAGGGCTAACGAGCAGTACTTC	once	.	TRBJ2-7	TRBV7-2
CASRGSGLSYEQYF	TGTGCCAGCAGGGGATCAGGATTGTCCTACGAGCAGTACTTC	few	.	TRBJ2-7	TRBV2
CASSEANRGLAGSKYNEQFF	TGTGCCAGCAGTGAAGCGAACAGAGGACTAGCGGGGAGCAAATACAATGAGCAGTTCTTC	.	TRBD2	TRBJ2-1	TRBV6-1
CASSQDQRTYGYTF	TGCGCCAGCAGCCAAGATCAGCGGACCTATGGCTACACCTTC	.	.	TRBJ1-2	TRBV4-1
CASSRQGSTQYF	TGTGCCAGCAGTAGACAGGGCTCGACGCAGTATTTT	.	TRBD1	TRBJ2-3	TRBV28
CAGGDGHNYGYTF	TGTGCCGGAGGGGACGGACATAACTATGGCTACACCTTC	few	.	TRBJ1-2	TRBV28
CASNPGANTGELFF	TGTGCCAGCAACCCCGGAGCGAACACCGGGGAGCTGTTTTTT	.	.	TRBJ2-2	TRBV5-4
CASSLGGSSYEQYF	TGTGCCAGCAGCTTAGGCGGGAGCTCCTACGAGCAGTACTTC	.	TRBD2	TRBJ2-7	TRBV11-2
CASTTETGPTYEQYF	TGTGCCAGCACGACCGAGACAGGGCCTACCTACGAGCAGTACTTC	.	TRBD1	TRBJ2-7	TRBV2
CASSLQRGDNEQFF	TGCGCCAGCAGCCTACAAAGGGGAGACAATGAGCAGTTCTTC	.	.	TRBJ2-1	TRBV5-1
CASTSPGVDSPLHF	TGTGCCAGCACATCCCCGGGGGTGGATTCACCCCTCCACTTT	few	.	TRBJ1-6	TRBV28
CASSARDRGQDTQYF	TGTGCCAGCAGCGCCCGGGACAGGGGGCAAGATACGCAGTATTTT	.	TRBD1	TRBJ2-3	TRBV6-6
CASSATVNTEAFF	TGTGCCAGTAGTGCGACAGTGAACACTGAAGCTTTCTTT	.	.	TRBJ1-1	TRBV19
CASRTGTSRFF	TGTGCCAGCAGGACCGGGACATCACGGTTCTTC	.	.	TRBJ2-1	TRBV6-6
CASSLGQGNTGELFF	TGTGCCAGCAGCTTGGGACAGGGAAACACCGGGGAGCTGTTTTTT	.	TRBD1	TRBJ2-2	TRBV5-4
CASRADSNQPQHF	TGTGCCAGCAGAGCAGATAGCAATCAGCCCCAGCATTTT	.	.	TRBJ1-5	TRBV25-1
CASRGWTAGGEAFF	TGTGCCAGCAGGGGGTGGACAGCCGGGGGTGAAGCTTTCTTT	once	.	TRBJ1-1	TRBV2
CASRQAQGAKGYTF	TGTGCCAGCAGACAGGCACAGGGGGCTAAAGGCTACACCTTC	.	TRBD1	TRBJ1-2	TRBV28
CAWSVRGLFNQPQHF	TGTGCCTGGAGTGTACGTGGGTTGTTCAATCAGCCCCAGCATTTT	.	.	TRBJ1-5	TRBV30
CASSVQAGSWETQYF	TGTGCCAGCTCCGTACAGGCGGGGTCATGGGAGACCCAGTACTTC	.	.	TRBJ2-5	TRBV6-1
CASSKAPPRVTYEQYF	TGTGCCAGCAGCAAAGCACCGCCTAGAGTGACCTACGAGCAGTACTTC	.	.	TRBJ2-7	TRBV21-1
CASSLPRAETQYF	TGTGCCAGCAGCTTACCCCGCGCAGAGACCCAGTACTTC	.	.	TRBJ2-5	TRBV7-8
CASRLGHFVNQPQHF	TGTGCCAGCAGACTAGGACATTTCGTGAATCAGCCCCAGCATTTT	.	.	TRBJ1-5	TRBV6-1
CASSLGGVGTDTQYF	TGTGCCAGCTCACTCGGCGGGGTAGGGACAGATACGCAGTATTTT	.	.	TRBJ2-3	TRBV18
CSASPNTEAFF	TGCAGTGCTAGTCCGAACACTGAAGCTTTCTTT	.	.	TRBJ1-1	TRBV20-1
CASSAAGTSVTDTQYF	TGTGCCAGCAGCGCGGCCGGGACTAGCGTCACAGATACGCAGTATTTT	.	TRBD2	TRBJ2-3	TRBV9
CASGSFETGGSNEQFF	TGTGCTAGTGGCTCCTTCGAGACAGGGGGCTCCAATGAGCAGTTCTTC	.	TRBD1	TRBJ2-1	TRBV12-5
CAISESPSGGLYEQYF	TGTGCCATCAGTGAGTCGCCTAGCGGGGGTCTCTACGAGCAGTACTTC	.	TRBD2	TRBJ2-7	TRBV6-1